The entry below describes one T cell receptor beta chain. A read error may account for a junction end that differs from germline. Germline V CDR1 and CDR2: MDHEN, SYDVKM. The CDR3 extends over 16 amino acids. This sample was included in a study of blood T cells in healthy people across ages. Using a J-beta primer mix together with a sample-barcoded 5' primer, a second PCR was run for about 6 to 11 cycles. MiXCR was run by TCRdb on the 5' RACE reads, yielding one entry per CDR3 protein. The table lists 1,800,000 or so distinct CDR3 sequences, 39% of them singletons. Sequenced sample: blood. V is TRBV28 and J is TRBJ2-3, with 10 bases aligning to TRBD1. The sequence came from a human donor in good health. The CDR3 is CASSGSDRGLSDAQYF. In DNA form, the CDR3 reads TGTGCCAGCAGTGGCTCCGACAGGGGGCTTTCAGATGCGCAGTATTTT.